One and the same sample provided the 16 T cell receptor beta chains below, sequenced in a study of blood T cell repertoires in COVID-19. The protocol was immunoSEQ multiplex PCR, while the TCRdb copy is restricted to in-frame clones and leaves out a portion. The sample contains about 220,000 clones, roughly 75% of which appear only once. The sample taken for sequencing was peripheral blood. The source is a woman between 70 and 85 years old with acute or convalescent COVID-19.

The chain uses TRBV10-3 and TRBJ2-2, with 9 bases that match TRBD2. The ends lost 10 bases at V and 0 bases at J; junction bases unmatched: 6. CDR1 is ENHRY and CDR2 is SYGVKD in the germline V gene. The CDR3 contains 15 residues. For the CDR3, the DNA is TGTGCCACCGAGCGGGGGGCTCCGAACACCGGGGAGCTGTTTTTT. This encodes CATERGAPNTGELFF.

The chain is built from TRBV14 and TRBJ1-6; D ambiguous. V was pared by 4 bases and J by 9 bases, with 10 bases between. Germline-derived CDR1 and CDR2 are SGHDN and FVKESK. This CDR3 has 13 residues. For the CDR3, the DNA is TGTGCCAGCAGCCCTGAGTCGGGTTCACCCCTCCACTTT. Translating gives CASSPESGSPLHF.

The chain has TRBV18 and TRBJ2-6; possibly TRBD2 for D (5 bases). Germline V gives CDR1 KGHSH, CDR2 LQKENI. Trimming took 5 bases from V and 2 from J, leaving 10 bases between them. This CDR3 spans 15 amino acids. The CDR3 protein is CASSSGPPGANVLTF. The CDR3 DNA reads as TGTGCCAGCTCAAGCGGACCCCCTGGGGCCAACGTCCTGACTTTC.

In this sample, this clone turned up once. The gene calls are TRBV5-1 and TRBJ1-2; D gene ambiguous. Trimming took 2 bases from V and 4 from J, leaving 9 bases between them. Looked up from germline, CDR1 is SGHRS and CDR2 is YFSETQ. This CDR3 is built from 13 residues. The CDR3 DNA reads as TGCGCCAGCAGCTTAGAAGGAGGCTATGGCTACACCTTC. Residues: CASSLEGGYGYTF.

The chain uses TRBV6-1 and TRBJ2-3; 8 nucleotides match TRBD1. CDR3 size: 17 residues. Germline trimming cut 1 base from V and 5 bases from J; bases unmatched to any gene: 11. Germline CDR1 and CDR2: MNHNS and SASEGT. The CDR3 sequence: CASSEVWTGSSGDTQYF. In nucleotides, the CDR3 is TGTGCCAGCAGTGAAGTTTGGACAGGGAGCTCGGGAGATACGCAGTATTTT.

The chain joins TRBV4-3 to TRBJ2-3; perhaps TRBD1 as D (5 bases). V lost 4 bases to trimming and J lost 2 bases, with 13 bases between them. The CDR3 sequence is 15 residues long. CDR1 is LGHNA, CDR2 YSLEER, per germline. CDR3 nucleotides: TGCGCCAGCAGCCCGCAGACAGTATCCACAGATACGCAGTATTTT. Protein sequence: CASSPQTVSTDTQYF.

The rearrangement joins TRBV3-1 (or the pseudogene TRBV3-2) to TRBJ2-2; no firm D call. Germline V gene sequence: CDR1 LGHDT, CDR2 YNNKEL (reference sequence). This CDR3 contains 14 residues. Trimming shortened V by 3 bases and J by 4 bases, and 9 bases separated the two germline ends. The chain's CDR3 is CASSQARLTGELFF. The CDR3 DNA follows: TGTGCCAGCAGCCAGGCCAGACTCACCGGGGAGCTGTTTTTT.

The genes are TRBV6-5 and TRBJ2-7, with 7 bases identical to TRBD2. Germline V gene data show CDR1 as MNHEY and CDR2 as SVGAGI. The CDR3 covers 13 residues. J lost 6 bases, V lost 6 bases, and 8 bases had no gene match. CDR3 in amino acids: CASRRTREAEQYV. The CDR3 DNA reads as TGTGCCAGCAGACGGACCCGGGAGGCCGAGCAGTACGTC.

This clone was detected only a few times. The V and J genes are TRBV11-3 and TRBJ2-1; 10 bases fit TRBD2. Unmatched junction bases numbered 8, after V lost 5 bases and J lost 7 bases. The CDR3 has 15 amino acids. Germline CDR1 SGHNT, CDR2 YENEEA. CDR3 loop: CASSAPGLAFNEQFF. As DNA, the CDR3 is TGTGCCAGCAGCGCCCCGGGACTAGCGTTTAATGAGCAGTTCTTC.

CDR3 protein: CASSYFGGVEQYF. The DNA for the CDR3 is TGTGCCAGCAGTTACTTCGGAGGGGTCGAGCAGTACTTC. The chain uses TRBV6-5 and TRBJ2-7; perhaps TRBD2 as D (6 bases). The CDR3 totals 13 residues. The germline V gene encodes CDR1 MNHEY and CDR2 SVGAGI. With 1 base removed from V and 6 bases from J, the gap between germline ends came to 10 bases.

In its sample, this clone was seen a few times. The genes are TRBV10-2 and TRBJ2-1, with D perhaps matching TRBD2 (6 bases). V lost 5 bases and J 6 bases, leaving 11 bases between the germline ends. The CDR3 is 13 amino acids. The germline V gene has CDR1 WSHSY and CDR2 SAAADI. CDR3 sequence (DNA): TGCGCCAGCAGTCCGGGACTCCGCAATGAGCAGTTCTTC. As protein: CASSPGLRNEQFF.

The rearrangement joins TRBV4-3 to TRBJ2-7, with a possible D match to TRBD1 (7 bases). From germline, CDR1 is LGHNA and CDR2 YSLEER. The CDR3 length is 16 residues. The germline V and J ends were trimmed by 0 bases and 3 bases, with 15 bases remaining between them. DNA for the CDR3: TGCGCCAGCAGCCAAGATCGGGGGACAGCTAACTACGAGCAGTACTTC. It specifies CASSQDRGTANYEQYF.

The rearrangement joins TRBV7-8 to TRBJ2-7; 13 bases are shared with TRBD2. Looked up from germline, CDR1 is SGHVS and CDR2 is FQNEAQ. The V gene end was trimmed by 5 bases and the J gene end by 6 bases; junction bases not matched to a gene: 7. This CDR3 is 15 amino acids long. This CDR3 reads CASSVPTSGGAEQYF. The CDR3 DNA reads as TGTGCCAGCAGCGTACCAACTAGCGGGGGGGCCGAGCAGTACTTC.

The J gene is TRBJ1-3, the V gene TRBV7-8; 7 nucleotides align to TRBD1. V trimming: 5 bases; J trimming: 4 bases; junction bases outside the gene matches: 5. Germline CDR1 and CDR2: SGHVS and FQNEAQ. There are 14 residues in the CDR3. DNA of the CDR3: TGTGCCAGCAGCCTCAGGGGGGTGGGAAACACCATATATTTT. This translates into CASSLRGVGNTIYF.

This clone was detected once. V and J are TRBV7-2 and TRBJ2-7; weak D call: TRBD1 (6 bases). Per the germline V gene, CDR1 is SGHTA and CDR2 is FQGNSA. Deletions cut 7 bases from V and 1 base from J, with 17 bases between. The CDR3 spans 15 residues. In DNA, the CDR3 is TGTGCCAGCACCCTCCCCACGGGACATTCCTACGAGCAGTACTTC. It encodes CASTLPTGHSYEQYF.

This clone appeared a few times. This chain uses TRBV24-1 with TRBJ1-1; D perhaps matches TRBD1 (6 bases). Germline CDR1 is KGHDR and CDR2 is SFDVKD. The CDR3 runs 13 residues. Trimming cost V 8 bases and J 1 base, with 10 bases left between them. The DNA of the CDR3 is TGTGCCACCACATCACAGGGGAACACTGAAGCTTTCTTT. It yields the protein CATTSQGNTEAFF.